Each of the 24 T cell receptor beta chains below was sequenced from the same sample in a study of blood T cell repertoires in COVID-19 (dated by TCRdb to 2020 to 2021). The protocol used for the library was the immunoSEQ multiplex PCR assay. TCRdb holds this immuneACCESS table with in-frame rearrangements only. Some clones are missing; in checked studies, unresolved V genes explain under half, and the rest has no known cause. The sample table holds some 88,000 clones, of which roughly 84% were seen once. Of the sample, around 15% falls within the top ten clones. The sequencing sample was made of peripheral blood. The receptors derive from an older woman with acute or convalescent COVID-19.

The rearrangement joins TRBV24-1 to TRBJ1-5, with D possibly being TRBD1 (6 bases). V was shortened by 4 bases and J by 15 bases, with 18 bases between the two germline ends. Germline V gene sequence: CDR1 KGHDR, CDR2 SFDVKD. CDR3 length: 13 residues. The CDR3 DNA reads as TGTGCCACCAGTGACCCTCCAACCGGGACACTGCATTTT. Translating gives CATSDPPTGTLHF.

This chain joins TRBV5-1 and TRBJ2-5; 9 bases map to TRBD1. CDR1 is SGHRS and CDR2 is YFSETQ in the germline V gene. J was trimmed by 6 bases and V by 1 base; bases with no gene match: 10. The CDR3 sequence is 16 residues long. CDR3 nucleotide sequence: TGCGCCAGCAGCTTGCAACCGGGACAGGGTGGAAAGACCCAGTACTTC. Encoded protein: CASSLQPGQGGKTQYF.

This chain links TRBV7-9 with TRBJ1-2; D remains ambiguous. CDR1 SEHNR and CDR2 FQNEAQ come from the germline V gene (reference sequence). The CDR3 is 13 amino acids. Trimming removed 3 bases from V and 8 bases from J, with 13 bases in between. The CDR3 here is CASSFFNLEGYTF. The CDR3 nucleotides are TGTGCCAGCAGCTTTTTTAACCTGGAGGGCTACACCTTC.

This rearrangement joins TRBV11-3 to TRBJ2-5; 7 bases are shared with TRBD1. The CDR3 is made up of 14 amino acids. The germline gives CDR1 SGHNT, CDR2 YENEEA. The V gene end was trimmed by 1 base and the J gene end by 3 bases; junction bases not matched to a gene: 2. CDR3 nucleotide sequence: TGTGCCAGCAGCTTAGCCGGGACAGAAGAGACCCAGTACTTC. Amino acids: CASSLAGTEETQYF.

This clone was seen a few times. V and J are TRBV5-6 and TRBJ2-5, with a tentative D call TRBD2 (7 bases). Trimming removed 0 bases from V and 4 bases from J, with 19 bases in between. The germline CDR1 and CDR2 sequences are SGHDT and YYEEEE. The CDR3 is made up of 17 amino acids. The CDR3: CASSLVKYRGASETQYF. As DNA, the CDR3 is TGTGCCAGCAGCTTGGTGAAATATCGGGGGGCGTCAGAGACCCAGTACTTC.

The chain combines TRBV27 with TRBJ2-5, with D hard to call. Per the germline V gene, CDR1 is MNHEY and CDR2 is SMNVEV (reference sequence). Trimming stripped 4 bases from V and 5 bases from J, with 17 bases between. The CDR3 spans 15 residues. CDR3: CASSSLTSGWETQYF. The CDR3 DNA reads TGTGCCAGCAGTTCCCTAACATCCGGGTGGGAGACCCAGTACTTC.

CDR3 region: CASSPAQGVSGNTIYF. CDR3 in DNA: TGTGCCAGCTCACCAGCACAGGGGGTCTCTGGAAACACCATATATTTT. This chain joins TRBV18 and TRBJ1-3, with 8 bases fitting TRBD1. Losses at the gene ends were 2 bases for V and 0 bases for J; bases not matched to a gene: 3. From germline, CDR1 is KGHSH and CDR2 LQKENI. There are 16 residues in the CDR3.

The V and J genes are TRBV6-5 and TRBJ2-1; a possible D gene is TRBD2 (5 bases). V gave up 0 bases and J gave up 12 bases, with 9 bases separating them. CDR3 length: 12 amino acids. CDR1 is MNHEY and CDR2 is SVGAGI in the germline V gene. The CDR3 nucleotides read TGTGCCAGCAGTTACTCGCGGGTAGTGCAGTTCTTC. Amino acid sequence: CASSYSRVVQFF.

This chain connects TRBV7-2 to TRBJ2-5; the D is unclear. Trimming took 1 base from V and 5 from J, leaving 5 bases between them. This CDR3 contains 12 residues. Germline loops: CDR1 SGHTA, CDR2 FQGNSA. The DNA of the CDR3 is TGTGCCAGCAGCTTAGTATCCGAGACCCAGTACTTC. It translates to CASSLVSETQYF.

CDR3 in amino acids: CASSLVVGEYNEQFF. CDR3 DNA sequence: TGTGCCAGCAGCTTAGTCGTAGGGGAATACAATGAGCAGTTCTTC. The V gene is TRBV7-9, the J gene TRBJ2-1; TRBD1 might be the D (5 bases). This CDR3 has 15 residues. The germline V gene encodes CDR1 SEHNR and CDR2 FQNEAQ (reference sequence). Trimming took off 1 base at V and 4 bases at J, with 11 bases between the two ends.

The V call is TRBV29-1, the J call TRBJ2-1; a possible D gene is TRBD1 (6 bases). The CDR3 has 12 residues. Deletions cut 4 bases from V and 6 bases from J, with 10 bases between. CDR1 is SQVTM and CDR2 is ANQGSEA in the germline V gene. CDR3 nucleotide sequence: TGCAGCGTTGTGGGGGCCCGCAATGAGCAGTTCTTC. Residues: CSVVGARNEQFF.

The chain couples TRBV5-1 to TRBJ2-5; 7 bases agree with TRBD1. V trimming: 4 bases; J trimming: 2 bases; junction bases outside the gene matches: 2. The CDR3 runs to 13 residues. Germline-derived CDR1 and CDR2 are SGHRS and YFSETQ. For the CDR3, the DNA is TGCGCCAGCAGCGAGGGACAGCAAGAGACCCAGTACTTC. Protein product: CASSEGQQETQYF.

The chain is built from TRBV14 and TRBJ2-3; D is uncertain. In germline, CDR1 is SGHDN, CDR2 FVKESK. Between the trimmed V and J ends, which lost 4 bases and 1 base, there was a span of 9 bases. This CDR3 has 14 residues. CDR3 sequence: CASSLNRGTDTQYF. CDR3 DNA sequence: TGTGCCAGCAGCCTCAATCGAGGCACAGATACGCAGTATTTT.

The chain uses TRBV6-5 and TRBJ1-2, with D tentatively TRBD1 (6 bases). V was pared by 0 bases and J by 4 bases, with 12 bases between. Germline values: CDR1 MNHEY, CDR2 SVGAGI. The CDR3 extends over 15 amino acids. CDR3 sequence (DNA): TGTGCCAGCAGTTACTCGATATCAGGGGTCTATGGCTACACCTTC. It encodes CASSYSISGVYGYTF.

The gene calls are TRBV12-5 and TRBJ1-1; a weak D match, TRBD1 (5 bases). There are 15 residues in the CDR3. Trimming cost V 6 bases and J 4 bases, with 18 bases left between them. Germline V gene data show CDR1 as LGHNT and CDR2 as FRNRAP. CDR3 loop: CASGDSRGLSTEAFF. DNA of the CDR3: TGTGCTAGTGGAGACTCTCGGGGGTTGAGCACTGAAGCTTTCTTT.

The table lists this clone with a count of one. The V gene is TRBV6-1, the J gene TRBJ2-7, with D maybe TRBD2 (5 bases). The CDR3 is made up of 14 amino acids. Trimming removed 2 bases at V and 3 bases at J, with 11 bases between. Germline CDR1 MNHNS, CDR2 SASEGT. The CDR3 DNA reads as TGTGCCAGCAGTGAATATCACGGAGGCTACGAGCAGTACGTC. Translation gives CASSEYHGGYEQYV.

This clone came up once. The CDR3 DNA reads as TGTGCCAGCAGTGAAGCCGGGACATTTTTGCCAAGCACAGATACGCAGTATTTT. Amino acid sequence: CASSEAGTFLPSTDTQYF. J is TRBJ2-3 and V is TRBV2, with D maybe TRBD1 (6 bases). CDR1 SNHLY and CDR2 FYNNEI come from the germline V gene. The V end was cut by 0 bases, the J end by 0 bases, with 16 bases between. CDR3 length equals 18 residues.

The chain recombines TRBV11-2 with TRBJ2-3; 7 bases match TRBD2. V lost 1 base, J lost 0 bases, and 4 bases stayed unmatched. Germline V gene data show CDR1 as SGHAT and CDR2 as FQNNGV. This CDR3 is built from 16 residues. The CDR3 region is CASSLGGGGSTDTQYF. The CDR3 bases are TGTGCCAGCAGCTTAGGGGGGGGTGGAAGCACAGATACGCAGTATTTT.

V gene TRBV10-3 combines with J gene TRBJ2-3, with TRBD2 matching 13 bases. Germline lookup yields CDR1 ENHRY and CDR2 SYGVKD. The length of the CDR3 is 17 residues. Germline trimming cut 4 bases from V and 0 bases from J; bases unmatched to any gene: 4. This chain's CDR3 is CAISGTSGSSSTDTQYF. CDR3 coding DNA: TGTGCCATCAGTGGGACTAGCGGGAGCTCTAGCACAGATACGCAGTATTTT.

The chain recombines TRBV19 with TRBJ1-2, with D unclear. The V and J ends lost 5 bases and 6 bases respectively, with 10 bases between them. The germline V gene has CDR1 LNHDA and CDR2 SQIVND (reference sequence). The CDR3 covers 12 residues. CDR3 sequence (DNA): TGTGCCAGTAGTTCGGTGCGGGATGGCTACACCTTC. Its protein product is CASSSVRDGYTF.

The V and J genes are TRBV7-9 and TRBJ1-1; TRBD1 agrees at 8 bases. Germline V lookup: CDR1 SEHNR, CDR2 FQNEAQ (reference sequence). The length of the CDR3 is 18 residues. The J segment lost 0 bases and the V segment lost 5 bases, leaving 14 bases of the junction unmatched. The CDR3 protein is CASSISGGTGRMNTEAFF. The CDR3 nucleotides are TGTGCCAGCAGCATTAGCGGCGGGACAGGCCGCATGAACACTGAAGCTTTCTTT.

The chain joins TRBV14 to TRBJ1-5, with 9 bases fitting TRBD1. The CDR3 spans 14 residues. Losses at the gene ends were 5 bases for V and 4 bases for J; bases not matched to a gene: 3. Germline V gives CDR1 SGHDN, CDR2 FVKESK. The CDR3 DNA is TGTGCCAGCAGCAGGACAGGGGTTAATCAGCCCCAGCATTTT. Amino acid sequence: CASSRTGVNQPQHF.

This clone appeared a few times. The genes are TRBV15 and TRBJ2-4, with 9 bases matching TRBD1. V trimming: 0 bases; J trimming: 7 bases; junction bases outside the gene matches: 7. In germline, CDR1 is LNHNV, CDR2 YYDKDF (reference sequence). The CDR3 consists of 16 residues. In DNA, the CDR3 is TGTGCCACCAGCAGAGATGGAGGACAGGGGAGGAACATTCAGTACTTC. Translation gives CATSRDGGQGRNIQYF.

This rearrangement joins TRBV29-1 to TRBJ1-1, with 8 bases identical to TRBD1. The CDR3 sequence is 14 residues long. The germline gives CDR1 SQVTM, CDR2 ANQGSEA. The V segment lost 3 bases and the J segment 7 bases; nucleotides outside the gene matches: 10. The CDR3 sequence: CSVDPSGGAGEAFF. CDR3 sequence (DNA): TGCAGCGTTGACCCGTCAGGGGGCGCGGGTGAAGCTTTCTTT. Drawing the rest from reference TRBV29-1 and TRBJ1-1, the complete variable domain is SAVISQKPSRDICQRGTSLTIQCQVDSQVTMMFWYRQQPGQSLTLIATANQGSEATYESGFVIDKFPISRPNLTFSTLTVSNMSPEDSSIYLCSVDPSGGAGEAFFGQGTRLTVV.